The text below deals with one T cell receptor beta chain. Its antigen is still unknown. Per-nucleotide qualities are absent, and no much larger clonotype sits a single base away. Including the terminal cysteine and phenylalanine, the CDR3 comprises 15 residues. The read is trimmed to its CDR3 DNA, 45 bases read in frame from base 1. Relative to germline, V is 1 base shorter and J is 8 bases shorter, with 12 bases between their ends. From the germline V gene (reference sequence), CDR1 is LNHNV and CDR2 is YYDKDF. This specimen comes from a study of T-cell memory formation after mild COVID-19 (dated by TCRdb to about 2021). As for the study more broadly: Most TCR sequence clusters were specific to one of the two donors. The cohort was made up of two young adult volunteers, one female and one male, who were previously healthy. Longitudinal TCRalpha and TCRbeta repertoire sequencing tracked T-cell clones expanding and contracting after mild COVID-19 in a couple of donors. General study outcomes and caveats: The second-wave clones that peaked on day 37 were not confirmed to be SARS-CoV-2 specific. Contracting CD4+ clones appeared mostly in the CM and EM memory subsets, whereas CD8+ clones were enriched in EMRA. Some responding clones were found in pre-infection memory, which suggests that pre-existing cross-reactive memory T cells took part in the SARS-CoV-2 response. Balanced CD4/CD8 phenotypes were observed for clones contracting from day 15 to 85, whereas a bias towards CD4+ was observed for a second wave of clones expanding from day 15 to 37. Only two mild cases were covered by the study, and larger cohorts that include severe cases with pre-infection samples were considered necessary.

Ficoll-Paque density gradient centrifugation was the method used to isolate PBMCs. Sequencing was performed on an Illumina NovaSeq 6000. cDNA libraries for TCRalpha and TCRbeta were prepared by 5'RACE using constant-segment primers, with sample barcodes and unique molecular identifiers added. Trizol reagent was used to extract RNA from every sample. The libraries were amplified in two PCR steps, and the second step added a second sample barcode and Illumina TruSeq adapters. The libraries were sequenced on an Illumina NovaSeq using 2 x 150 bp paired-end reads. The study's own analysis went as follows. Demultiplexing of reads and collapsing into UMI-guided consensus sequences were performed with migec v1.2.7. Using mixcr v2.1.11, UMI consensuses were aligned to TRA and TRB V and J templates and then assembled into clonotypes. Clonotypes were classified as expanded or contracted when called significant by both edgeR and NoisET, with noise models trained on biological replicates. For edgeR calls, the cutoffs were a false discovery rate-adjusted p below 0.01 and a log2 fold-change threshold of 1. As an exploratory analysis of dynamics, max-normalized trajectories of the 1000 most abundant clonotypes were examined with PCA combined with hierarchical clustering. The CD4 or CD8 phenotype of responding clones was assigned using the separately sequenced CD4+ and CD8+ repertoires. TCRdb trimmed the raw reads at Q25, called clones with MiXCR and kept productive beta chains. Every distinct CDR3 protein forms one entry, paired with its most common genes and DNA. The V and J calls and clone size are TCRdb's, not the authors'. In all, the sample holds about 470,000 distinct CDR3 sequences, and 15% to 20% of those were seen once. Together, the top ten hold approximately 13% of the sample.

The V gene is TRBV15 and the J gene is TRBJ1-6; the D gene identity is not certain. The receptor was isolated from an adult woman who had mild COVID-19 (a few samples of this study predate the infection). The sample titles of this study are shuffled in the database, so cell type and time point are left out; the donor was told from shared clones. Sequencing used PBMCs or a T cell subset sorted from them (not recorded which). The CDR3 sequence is CATSRGTAVDSPLHF. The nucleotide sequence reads TGTGCCACCAGCAGAGGGACGGCCGTAGATTCACCCCTCCACTTT.